Shown below are 30 T cell receptor beta chains from a single sample sequenced in a study of T cell responses to AZD1222 COVID-19 vaccine. Clones were sequenced by immunoSEQ multiplex PCR, and TCRdb holds only the in-frame ones, with some missing. Among around 130,000 clones listed, 70% to 90% were seen once. The source material was peripheral blood, sampled on day 0 of AZD1222 vaccination. Every receptor here comes from an adult in good health.

This clone was counted between two and nine times. The genes are TRBV10-3 and TRBJ2-3; 8 bases map to TRBD1. CDR3 length: 15 residues. Trimming removed 5 bases from V and 2 bases from J; junction bases left unmatched: 6. Germline CDR1 is ENHRY and CDR2 is SYGVKD. This CDR3 reads CAISNQGATTDTQYF. CDR3 in DNA: TGTGCCATCAGTAACCAGGGGGCCACCACAGATACGCAGTATTTT.

The V call is TRBV7-9, the J call TRBJ2-1; D gene uncertain. CDR3 length equals 16 residues. Germline CDR1 reads SEHNR; CDR2 reads FQNEAQ (reference sequence). V lost 6 bases to trimming and J lost 0 bases, with 15 bases between them. CDR3 sequence reads: CASRRRTASSYNEQFF. Here the CDR3 DNA reads TGTGCCAGCAGACGACGGACGGCAAGCTCCTACAATGAGCAGTTCTTC.

The chain carries TRBV10-3 and TRBJ2-7; the D is unclear. The CDR3 covers 13 residues. Germline V CDR1 and CDR2: ENHRY, SYGVKD. V was shortened by 2 bases and J by 6 bases, with 11 bases between the two germline ends. The CDR3 coding sequence is TGTGCCATCAGTGAGCGGCTCCTTACCGAGCAGTACTTC. This codes for CAISERLLTEQYF.

To note about this clone: A junction end diverges from the germline sequence, so it may reflect a read error. The chain has TRBV7-6 and TRBJ1-3; the D gene is possibly TRBD1 (5 bases). CDR1 and CDR2 from the germline V gene are SGHVS and FNYEAQ. This CDR3 spans 9 amino acids. CDR3 region: CASSFGADF. CDR3 nucleotide sequence: TGTGCCAGCAGCTTTGGGGCGGATTTT.

The chain couples TRBV7-2 to TRBJ1-2; TRBD1 might be the D (6 bases). The CDR3 runs to 17 residues. Germline values: CDR1 SGHTA, CDR2 FQGNSA. V lost 3 bases, J lost 3 bases, and 20 bases lay in between. The CDR3 DNA reads as TGTGCCAGCAGCTTTAACGTAGGTGGGACATCTGACTATGGCTACACCTTC. Translated: CASSFNVGGTSDYGYTF.

This chain joins TRBV5-1 and TRBJ1-3; 8 nucleotides agree with TRBD1. Germline CDR1 and CDR2: SGHRS and YFSETQ. Trimming took 2 bases from V and 0 from J; bases not matched to a gene: 4. The CDR3 has 16 residues. CDR3 nucleotide sequence: TGCGCCAGCAGCTTTACAGGGGGAATCTCTGGAAACACCATATATTTT. Amino acid sequence: CASSFTGGISGNTIYF.

The chain couples TRBV7-9 to TRBJ1-1; a possible D gene is TRBD1 (6 bases). The CDR3 contains 14 residues. Trimming cost V 5 bases and J 1 base, with 11 bases left between them. Germline V lookup: CDR1 SEHNR, CDR2 FQNEAQ (reference sequence). The DNA for the CDR3 is TGTGCCAGCAGCGCCCAACAGGGGAACACTGAAGCTTTCTTT. It is translated as CASSAQQGNTEAFF.

The chain links TRBV19 to TRBJ2-2; D gene unclear. CDR1 LNHDA and CDR2 SQIVND come from the germline V gene (reference sequence). This CDR3 has 11 amino acids. The V end was cut by 9 bases, the J end by 6 bases, with 8 bases between. In nucleotides, the CDR3 is TGTGCCAGAAATATCGCCGGGGAGCTGTTTTTT. Translated: CARNIAGELFF.

The V and J genes are TRBV28 and TRBJ2-7, with D unclear. Germline CDR1 is MDHEN and CDR2 is SYDVKM. With 2 bases removed from V and 4 bases from J, the gap between germline ends came to 12 bases. The CDR3 has 14 amino acids. The DNA of the CDR3 is TGTGCCAGCAGTTTACCGGGTCCGATATACGAGCAGTACTTC. It encodes CASSLPGPIYEQYF.

The chain joins TRBV5-6 to TRBJ2-7; TRBD1 matches at 12 bases. Germline V gene sequence: CDR1 SGHDT, CDR2 YYEEEE. After removal of 4 bases from V and 7 bases from J, the junction contained 6 bases not matched to a gene. The CDR3 runs to 14 residues. The CDR3 DNA is TGTGCCAGCAGCCTGGGACAGGGGGCGCGGGAGCAGTACTTC. This translates into CASSLGQGAREQYF.

The gene calls are TRBV3-1 (or the pseudogene TRBV3-2) and TRBJ2-5, with 7 positions matching TRBD1. Trimming removed 2 bases from V and 1 base from J; junction bases left unmatched: 10. The CDR3 loop spans 17 amino acids. CDR1 and CDR2 (germline): LGHDT, YNNKEL (reference sequence). DNA of the CDR3: TGTGCCAGCAGCCAACCGCGACAGGGAAGTGGCCAAGAGACCCAGTACTTC. Protein sequence: CASSQPRQGSGQETQYF.

The J gene is TRBJ1-1, the V gene TRBV29-1; TRBD1 is a possible D gene (5 bases). The germline V gene has CDR1 SQVTM and CDR2 ANQGSEA. This CDR3 comprises 12 residues. V was shortened by 3 bases and J by 4 bases, with 9 bases between the two germline ends. The CDR3 nucleotides are TGCAGCGTTGATCAGGGTGGCACTGAAGCTTTCTTT. Translated, it gives CSVDQGGTEAFF.

The CDR3 DNA is TGTGCCAGCAGCTTAGGGGGACTGAGCTACGAGCAGTACTTC. Translating it yields CASSLGGLSYEQYF. V is TRBV7-2 and J is TRBJ2-7; D possibly corresponds to TRBD2 (6 bases). The CDR3 has 14 residues. Trimming removed 1 base from V and 3 bases from J, with 10 bases in between. Germline V gene sequence: CDR1 SGHTA, CDR2 FQGNSA.

The CDR3 DNA reads as TGTGCCAGCAGTGTACAGGATAACACTGAAGCTTTCTTT. Translated: CASSVQDNTEAFF. The rearrangement links TRBV2 to TRBJ1-1, with TRBD1 as a possible D gene (5 bases). The CDR3 length is 13 residues. V was pared by 4 bases and J by 2 bases, with 8 bases between. Germline V gene lookup returns CDR1 SNHLY and CDR2 FYNNEI.

This clone came up once. The chain uses TRBV3-1 (or the pseudogene TRBV3-2) and TRBJ1-2; D ambiguous. From germline, CDR1 is LGHDT and CDR2 YNNKEL (reference sequence). Trimming removed 0 bases at V and 6 bases at J, with 8 bases between. The CDR3 sequence is 13 residues long. The CDR3, as DNA: TGTGCCAGCAGCCAAGAGGACCTCAATGGCTACACCTTC. It specifies CASSQEDLNGYTF.

The chain links TRBV2 to TRBJ2-7; 10 positions match TRBD2. CDR3 length: 16 residues. Germline assignment: CDR1 SNHLY and CDR2 FYNNEI. V lost 5 bases and J lost 4; bases outside the gene matches: 11. CDR3 region: CASSSDGLAGVYEQYF. The CDR3 DNA sequence: TGTGCCAGCAGTTCTGACGGCCTAGCGGGAGTATACGAGCAGTACTTC.

This chain links TRBV7-2 with TRBJ2-7, with D uncertain. Germline CDR1 is SGHTA and CDR2 is FQGNSA. CDR3 size: 13 residues. V gave up 4 bases and J gave up 4 bases, with 11 bases separating them. In DNA, the CDR3 is TGTGCCAGCAGCTCGCGACCTGGTTACGAGCAGTACTTC. Amino acid sequence: CASSSRPGYEQYF.

V is TRBV11-2 and J is TRBJ1-1; D is perhaps TRBD1 (5 bases). V was cut by 7 bases and J by 10 bases, with 22 bases left in between. Looked up from germline, CDR1 is SGHAT and CDR2 is FQNNGV. The CDR3 is made up of 14 amino acids. The CDR3 nucleotides read TGTGCCAGCACCGCAGGGACCTACGAGGTTGGAGCTTTCTTT. Its translation is CASTAGTYEVGAFF.

This clone was seen only once. This chain connects TRBV10-3 to TRBJ2-2; D is possibly TRBD2 (6 bases). V was trimmed by 6 bases and J by 7 bases, leaving 12 bases between them. The CDR3 is 13 residues long. Germline V gene lookup returns CDR1 ENHRY and CDR2 SYGVKD. CDR3 DNA sequence: TGTGCCATCAGAGAGACTAGTGACGGGGAGCTGTTTTTT. Encoded protein: CAIRETSDGELFF.

V usage is TRBV27 and J usage is TRBJ2-7, with unresolved D. The CDR3 is made up of 12 amino acids. Per the germline V gene, CDR1 is MNHEY and CDR2 is SMNVEV (reference sequence). V was pared by 5 bases and J by 8 bases, with 13 bases between. CDR3 amino acids: CASSQYPNKQYF. The CDR3 DNA reads TGTGCCAGCAGTCAATACCCAAACAAGCAGTACTTC.

The sample holds a few counts of this clone. The chain employs TRBV3-1 (or the pseudogene TRBV3-2) and TRBJ1-2; 7 bases match TRBD1. Germline V gives CDR1 LGHDT, CDR2 YNNKEL (reference sequence). The CDR3 loop spans 15 amino acids. The V segment lost 2 bases and the J segment 5 bases; nucleotides outside the gene matches: 8. The CDR3 here is CASSQTGTVSYGYTF. Written as DNA, the CDR3 is TGTGCCAGCAGCCAAACCGGGACAGTATCGTATGGCTACACCTTC.

The gene calls are TRBV6-1 and TRBJ1-2; possibly TRBD1 for D (5 bases). Germline V gives CDR1 MNHNS, CDR2 SASEGT. The CDR3 runs to 15 residues. V was shortened by 1 base and J by 2 bases, with 11 bases between the two germline ends. The CDR3 nucleotides are TGTGCCAGCAGTGAAGGGGCATCAGGGAACTATGGCTACACCTTC. Translated: CASSEGASGNYGYTF.

The chain couples TRBV11-2 to TRBJ2-2, with a possible D match to TRBD2 (6 bases). The CDR3 loop spans 14 amino acids. Germline CDR1 SGHAT, CDR2 FQNNGV. Trimming stripped 5 bases from V and 7 bases from J, with 14 bases between. In DNA form, the CDR3 reads TGTGCCAGCAGCATAGTAGCGGAGGTCGGGGAGCTGTTTTTT. It codes for CASSIVAEVGELFF.

The CDR3 DNA sequence: TGTGCCAGCAGCCCAGACAGGGTTTACACCGGGGAGCTGTTTTTT. Encoded protein: CASSPDRVYTGELFF. The rearrangement joins TRBV7-3 to TRBJ2-2, with 7 positions matching TRBD1. The CDR3 has 15 residues. V shed 5 bases and J 3 bases; nucleotides not matched to a gene: 6. The germline gives CDR1 SGHTA, CDR2 FQGTGA.

The chain recombines TRBV30 with TRBJ2-7, with 11 bases aligning to TRBD2. Looked up from germline, CDR1 is GTSNPN and CDR2 is SVGIG (reference sequence). Trimming took 2 bases from V and 2 from J; bases not matched to a gene: 8. CDR3 length: 16 amino acids. The CDR3 protein is CAWSPYSGRAPYEQYF. In DNA, the CDR3 is TGTGCCTGGAGTCCCTATAGCGGGAGGGCCCCCTACGAGCAGTACTTC.

This clone was recorded once. V gene TRBV6-6 combines with J gene TRBJ2-7; 8 bases agree with TRBD1. CDR3 size: 15 residues. J lost 3 bases, V lost 0 bases, and 4 bases had no gene match. Germline CDR1 and CDR2: MNHNY and SVGAGI (reference sequence). The CDR3, as DNA: TGTGCCAGCAGTTACTCGAGTGGGACAGGCTACGAGCAGTACTTC. Translating it yields CASSYSSGTGYEQYF.

The CDR3, as DNA: TGTGCCAGTAGTATAGCCCTTGTGTCATCCTACGAGCAGTACTTC. It yields the protein CASSIALVSSYEQYF. The genes are TRBV19 and TRBJ2-7; D gene ambiguous. Germline V CDR1 and CDR2: LNHDA, SQIVND (reference sequence). Trimming cost V 1 base and J 1 base, with 11 bases left between them. The CDR3 is 15 amino acids. Full variable domain (rest looked up from reference TRBV19 and TRBJ2-7): DGGITQSPKYLFRKEGQNVTLSCEQNLNHDAMYWYRQDPGQGLRLIYYSQIVNDFQKGDIAEGYSVSREKKESFPLTVTSAQKNPTAFYLCASSIALVSSYEQYFGPGTRLTVT.

This clone was seen just once. V and J are TRBV7-8 and TRBJ2-3; the match to TRBD1 covers 7 bases. V was pared by 0 bases and J by 3 bases, with 3 bases of the junction left unmatched. This CDR3 region has 15 residues. CDR1 is SGHVS and CDR2 is FQNEAQ in the germline V gene. The CDR3 coding sequence is TGTGCCAGCAGCTTAGCAGGCAGGGGGACAGATACGCAGTATTTT. Its protein is CASSLAGRGTDTQYF.

The chain uses TRBV9 and TRBJ2-7, with TRBD2 identical over 8 bases. Germline trimming cut 4 bases from V and 2 bases from J; bases unmatched to any gene: 11. CDR1 and CDR2 from the germline V gene are SGDLS and YYNGEE. The CDR3 spans 16 residues. CDR3 bases: TGTGCCAGCAGCCCCCGTGGGTCGGGAGGGGCCTACGAGCAGTACTTC. This sequence encodes CASSPRGSGGAYEQYF. The variable domain in full, with the rest retrieved from reference TRBV9 and TRBJ2-7, is DSGVTQTPKHLITATGQRVTLRCSPRSGDLSVYWYQQSLDQGLQFLIQYYNGEERAKGNILERFSAQQFPDLHSELNLSSLELGDSALYFCASSPRGSGGAYEQYFGPGTRLTVT.

The CDR3 sequence: CASSLGTSGAEAFF. The CDR3 nucleotides read TGTGCCAGCAGCTTAGGGACATCAGGCGCTGAAGCTTTCTTT. The chain uses TRBV5-6 and TRBJ1-1, with D perhaps matching TRBD1 (6 bases). The CDR3 consists of 14 residues. The V gene's germline CDR1 is SGHDT and CDR2 YYEEEE. Trimming took off 2 bases at V and 6 bases at J, with 14 bases between the two ends. Full variable domain (remainder filled in from reference TRBV5-6 and TRBJ1-1): DAGVTQSPTHLIKTRGQQVTLRCSPKSGHDTVSWYQQALGQGPQFIFQYYEEEERQRGNFPDRFSGHQFPNYSSELNVNALLLGDSALYLCASSLGTSGAEAFFGQGTRLTVV.